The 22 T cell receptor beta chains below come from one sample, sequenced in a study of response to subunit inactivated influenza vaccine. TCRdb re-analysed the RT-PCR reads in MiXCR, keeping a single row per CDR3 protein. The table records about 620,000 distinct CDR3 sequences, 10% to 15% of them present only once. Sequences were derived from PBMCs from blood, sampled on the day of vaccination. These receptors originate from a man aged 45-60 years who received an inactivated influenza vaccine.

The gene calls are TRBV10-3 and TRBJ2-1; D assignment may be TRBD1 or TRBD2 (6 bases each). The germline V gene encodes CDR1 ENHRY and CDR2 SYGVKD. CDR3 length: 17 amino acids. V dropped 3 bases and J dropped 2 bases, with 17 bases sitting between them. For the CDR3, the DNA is TGTGCCATCAGTGAACAGGGTATGGGAGGCCCCTACAATGAGCAGTTCTTC. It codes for CAISEQGMGGPYNEQFF.

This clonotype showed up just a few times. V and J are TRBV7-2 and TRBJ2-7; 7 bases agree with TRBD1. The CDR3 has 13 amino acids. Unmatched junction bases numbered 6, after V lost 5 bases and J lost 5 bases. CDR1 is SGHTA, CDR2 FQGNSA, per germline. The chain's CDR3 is CASSVDRAHEQYF. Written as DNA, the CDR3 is TGTGCCAGCAGCGTCGACAGGGCCCACGAGCAGTACTTC.

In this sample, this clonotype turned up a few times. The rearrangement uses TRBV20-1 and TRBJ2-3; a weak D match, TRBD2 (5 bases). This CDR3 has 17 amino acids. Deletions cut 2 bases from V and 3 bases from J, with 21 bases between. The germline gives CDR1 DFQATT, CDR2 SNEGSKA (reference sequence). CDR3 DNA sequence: TGCAGTGCTAGATCGGGTGTGAGGAGGATGGGTACAGATACGCAGTATTTT. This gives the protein CSARSGVRRMGTDTQYF.

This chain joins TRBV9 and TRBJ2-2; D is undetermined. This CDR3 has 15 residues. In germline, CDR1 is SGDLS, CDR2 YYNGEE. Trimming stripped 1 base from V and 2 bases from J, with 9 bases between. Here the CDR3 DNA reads TGTGCCAGCAGCGTATTTGACACTAACACCGGGGAGCTGTTTTTT. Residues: CASSVFDTNTGELFF.

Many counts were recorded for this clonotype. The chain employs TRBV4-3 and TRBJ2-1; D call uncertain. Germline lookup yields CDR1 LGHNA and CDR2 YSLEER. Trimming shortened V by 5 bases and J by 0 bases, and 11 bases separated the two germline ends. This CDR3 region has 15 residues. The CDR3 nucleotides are TGCGCCAGCAGCGAGGACCCGAGCTCCTACAATGAGCAGTTCTTC. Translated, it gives CASSEDPSSYNEQFF.

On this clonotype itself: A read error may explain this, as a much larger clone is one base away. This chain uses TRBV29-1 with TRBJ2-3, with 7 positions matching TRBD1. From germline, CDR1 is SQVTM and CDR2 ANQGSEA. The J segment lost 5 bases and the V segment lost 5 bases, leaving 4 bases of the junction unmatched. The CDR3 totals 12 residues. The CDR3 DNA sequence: TGCAGCGTTTACAGGGGCATAGATACGCAGTATTTT. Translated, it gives CSVYRGIDTQYF.

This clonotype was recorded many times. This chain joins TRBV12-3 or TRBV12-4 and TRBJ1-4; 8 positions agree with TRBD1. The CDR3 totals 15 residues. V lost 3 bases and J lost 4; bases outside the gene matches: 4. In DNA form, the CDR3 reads TGTGCCAGCAGTTTTGGACAGGGCCATAATGAAAAACTGTTTTTT. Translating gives CASSFGQGHNEKLFF.

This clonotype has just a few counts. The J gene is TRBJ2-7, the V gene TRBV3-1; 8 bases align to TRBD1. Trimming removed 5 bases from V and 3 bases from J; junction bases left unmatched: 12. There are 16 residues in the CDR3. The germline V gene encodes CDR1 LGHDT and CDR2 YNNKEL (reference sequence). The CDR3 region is CASSSTRGLLVYEQYF. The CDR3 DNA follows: TGTGCCAGCAGCTCGACCAGGGGGCTTCTAGTCTACGAGCAGTACTTC.

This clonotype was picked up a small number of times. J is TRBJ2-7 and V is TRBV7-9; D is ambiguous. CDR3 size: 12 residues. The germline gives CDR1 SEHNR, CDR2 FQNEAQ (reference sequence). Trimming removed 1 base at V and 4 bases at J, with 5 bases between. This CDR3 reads CASSLGMYEQYF. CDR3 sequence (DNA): TGTGCCAGCAGCTTAGGAATGTACGAGCAGTACTTC.

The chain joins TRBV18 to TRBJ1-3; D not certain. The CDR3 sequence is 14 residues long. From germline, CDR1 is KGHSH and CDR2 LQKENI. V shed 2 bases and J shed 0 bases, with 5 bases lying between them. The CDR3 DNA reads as TGTGCCAGCTCACCAGGCTACTCTGGAAACACCATATATTTT. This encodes CASSPGYSGNTIYF.

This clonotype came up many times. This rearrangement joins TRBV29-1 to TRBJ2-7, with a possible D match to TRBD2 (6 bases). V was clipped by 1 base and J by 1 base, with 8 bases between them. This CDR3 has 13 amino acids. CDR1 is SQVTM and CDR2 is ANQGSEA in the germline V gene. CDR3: CSVEVGGSYEQYF. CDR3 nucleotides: TGCAGCGTTGAAGTTGGGGGGTCCTACGAGCAGTACTTC.

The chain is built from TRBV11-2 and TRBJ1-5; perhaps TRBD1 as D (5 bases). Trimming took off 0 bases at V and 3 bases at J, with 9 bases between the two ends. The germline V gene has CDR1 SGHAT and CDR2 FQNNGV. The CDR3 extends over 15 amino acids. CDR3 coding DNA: TGTGCCAGCAGCTTAGATGGCAGGGACAATCAGCCCCAGCATTTT. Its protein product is CASSLDGRDNQPQHF.

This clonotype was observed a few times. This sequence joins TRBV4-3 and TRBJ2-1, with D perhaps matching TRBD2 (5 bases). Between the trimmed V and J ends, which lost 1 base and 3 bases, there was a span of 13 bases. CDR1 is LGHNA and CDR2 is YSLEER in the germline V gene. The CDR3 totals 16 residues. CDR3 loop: CASSQAPGVSYNEQFF. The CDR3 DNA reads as TGCGCCAGCAGCCAAGCGCCCGGGGTGAGCTACAATGAGCAGTTCTTC.

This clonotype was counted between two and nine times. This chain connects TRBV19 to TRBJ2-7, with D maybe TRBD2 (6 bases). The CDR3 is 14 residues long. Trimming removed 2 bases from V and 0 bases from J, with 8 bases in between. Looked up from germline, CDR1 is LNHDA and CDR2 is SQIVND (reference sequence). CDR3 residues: CASSIRGNSYEQYF. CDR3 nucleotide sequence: TGTGCCAGTAGTATACGCGGGAACTCCTACGAGCAGTACTTC.

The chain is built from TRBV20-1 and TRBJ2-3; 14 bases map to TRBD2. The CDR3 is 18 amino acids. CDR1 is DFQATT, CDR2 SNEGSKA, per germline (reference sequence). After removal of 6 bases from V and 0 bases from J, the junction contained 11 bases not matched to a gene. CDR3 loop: CSAPGLAGAGSSTDTQYF. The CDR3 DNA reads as TGCAGTGCCCCGGGACTAGCGGGGGCCGGGTCTAGCACAGATACGCAGTATTTT.

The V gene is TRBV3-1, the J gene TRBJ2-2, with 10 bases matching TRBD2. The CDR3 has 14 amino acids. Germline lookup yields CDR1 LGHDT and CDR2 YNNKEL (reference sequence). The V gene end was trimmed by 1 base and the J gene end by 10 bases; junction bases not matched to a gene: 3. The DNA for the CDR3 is TGTGCCAGCAGCCAAGGACTAGCGGGCGAGGAGCTGTTTTTT. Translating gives CASSQGLAGEELFF.

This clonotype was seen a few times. The CDR3 protein is CASSYSVKYATIPSNEQFF. CDR3 DNA: TGTGCCAGCAGTTACTCGGTTAAGTACGCGACTATCCCCTCCAATGAGCAGTTCTTC. This chain uses TRBV6-2 or TRBV6-3 with TRBJ2-1, with D possibly TRBD2 on 5 matching bases. The CDR3 has 19 amino acids. Trimming shortened V by 0 bases and J by 6 bases, and 24 bases separated the two germline ends. The germline gives CDR1 MNHEY, CDR2 SVGEGT.

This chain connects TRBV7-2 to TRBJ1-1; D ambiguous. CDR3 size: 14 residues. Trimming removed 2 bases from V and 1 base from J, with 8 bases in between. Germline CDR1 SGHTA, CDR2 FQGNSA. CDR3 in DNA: TGTGCCAGCAGCTTAAGGTGGCAGAACACTGAAGCTTTCTTT. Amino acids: CASSLRWQNTEAFF.

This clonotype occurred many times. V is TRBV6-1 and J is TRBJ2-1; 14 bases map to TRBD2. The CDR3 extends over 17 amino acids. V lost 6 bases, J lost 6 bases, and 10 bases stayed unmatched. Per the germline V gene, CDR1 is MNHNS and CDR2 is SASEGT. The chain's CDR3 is CASSLYGLAGGGNEQFF. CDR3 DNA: TGTGCCAGCAGCCTCTACGGACTAGCGGGAGGAGGCAATGAGCAGTTCTTC.

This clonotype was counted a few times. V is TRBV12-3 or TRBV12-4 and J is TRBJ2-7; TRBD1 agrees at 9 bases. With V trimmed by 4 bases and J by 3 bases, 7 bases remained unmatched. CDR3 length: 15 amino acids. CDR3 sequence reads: CASSSTTGGHYEQYF. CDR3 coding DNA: TGTGCCAGCAGTTCCACGACAGGGGGTCACTACGAGCAGTACTTC.

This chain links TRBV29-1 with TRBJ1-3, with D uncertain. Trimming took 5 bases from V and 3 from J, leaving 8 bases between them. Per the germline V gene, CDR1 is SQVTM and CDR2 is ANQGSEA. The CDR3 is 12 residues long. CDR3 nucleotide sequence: TGCAGCGTTCGAGATGGTGGAAACACCATATATTTT. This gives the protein CSVRDGGNTIYF.

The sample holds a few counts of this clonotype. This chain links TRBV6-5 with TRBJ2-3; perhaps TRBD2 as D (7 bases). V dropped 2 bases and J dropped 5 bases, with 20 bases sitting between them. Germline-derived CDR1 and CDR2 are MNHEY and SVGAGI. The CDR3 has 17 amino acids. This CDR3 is CASSYGGGGRNLDTQYF. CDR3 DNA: TGTGCCAGCAGTTACGGGGGCGGCGGGAGAAATCTAGATACGCAGTATTTT.